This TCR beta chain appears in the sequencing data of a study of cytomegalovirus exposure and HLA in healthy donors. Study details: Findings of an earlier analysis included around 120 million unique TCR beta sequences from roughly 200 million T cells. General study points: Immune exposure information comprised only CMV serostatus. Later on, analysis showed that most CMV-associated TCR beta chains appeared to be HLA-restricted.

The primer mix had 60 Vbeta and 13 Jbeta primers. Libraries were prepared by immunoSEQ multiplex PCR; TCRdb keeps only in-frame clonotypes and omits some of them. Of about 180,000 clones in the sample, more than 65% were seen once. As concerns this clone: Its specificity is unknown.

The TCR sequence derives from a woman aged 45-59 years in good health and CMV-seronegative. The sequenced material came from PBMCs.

CDR3: CAIKRQGANYGYTF. CDR3 nucleotide sequence: TGTGCCATCAAGAGACAGGGAGCTAACTATGGCTACACCTTC. The chain recombines TRBV19 with TRBJ1-2; 7 positions agree with TRBD1. The CDR3 extends over 14 amino acids. V lost 10 bases to trimming and J lost 0 bases; unmatched junction nucleotides: 8. The germline CDR1 and CDR2 sequences are LNHDA and SQIVND (reference sequence).